The 12 T cell receptor beta chains below come from one sample, sequenced in a study of T and B cells in COVID-19 patients. Multiplex PCR with BIOMED2 TRB-A/B primer pools amplified TRB rearrangements. MiXCR, run by TCRdb on the multiplex PCR reads, gives a single entry per CDR3 protein. This table holds more than 7,000 distinct CDR3 sequences, 35% to 50% found once. TRB was amplified from about 260-540 ng of blood genomic DNA. Sequenced material: blood. Receptors originate from a human donor who had recovered from COVID-19.

This chain joins TRBV5-1 and TRBJ1-4, with D tentatively TRBD1 (6 bases). The CDR3 runs to 13 residues. With 4 bases removed from V and 8 bases from J, the gap between germline ends came to 12 bases. The germline gives CDR1 SGHRS, CDR2 YFSETQ. DNA for the CDR3: TGCGCCAGCAGCCCCAACCAGGGGGAAAAACTGTTTTTT. The encoded protein is CASSPNQGEKLFF. Combining the CDR3 with reference TRBV5-1 and TRBJ1-4 gives the whole variable domain KAGVTQTPRYLIKTRGQQVTLSCSPISGHRSVSWYQQTPGQGLQFLFEYFSETQRNKGNFPGRFSGRQFSNSRSEMNVSTLELGDSALYLCASSPNQGEKLFFGSGTQLSVL.

A remark on this clonotype: This may be a read error, as it is one base from a much larger clone. The conserved final phenylalanine or tryptophan is absent from the CDR3, which likely points to a read error. The chain uses TRBV6-1 and TRBJ2-5; maybe TRBD1 (6 bases). Trimming left V 6 bases short and J 5 bases short, with 19 bases between. Per the germline V gene, CDR1 is MNHNS and CDR2 is SASEGT. This CDR3 is built from 15 residues. CDR3 coding DNA: TGTGCCAGCAGCCCCAATGGACAGTCGGGTGAGACCCAGTACTCC. Residues: CASSPNGQSGETQYS.

Judged by abundance, this clonotype is medium-sized. V usage is TRBV29-1 and J usage is TRBJ2-1; weak D call: TRBD2 (5 bases). Trimming cost V 1 base and J 8 bases, with 24 bases left between them. Germline values: CDR1 SQVTM, CDR2 ANQGSEA. CDR3 size: 17 residues. As DNA, the CDR3 is TGCAGCGTTGAAGCGGAATCCCCGGGTCGCGAGGGCCATGAGCAGTTCTTC. This sequence encodes CSVEAESPGREGHEQFF.

The CDR3 sequence: CASRGTGGNQPQHF. The CDR3 coding sequence is TGTGCCAGCAGGGGGACAGGGGGCAATCAGCCCCAGCATTTT. V is TRBV6-5 and J is TRBJ1-5; 10 bases are shared with TRBD1. The CDR3 runs to 14 residues. J was trimmed by 2 bases and V by 6 bases; bases with no gene match: 1. Germline loops: CDR1 MNHEY, CDR2 SVGAGI.

This clonotype counts as medium-sized (0.01 to 0.1%). V and J are TRBV19 and TRBJ1-4; D is uncertain. This CDR3 has 19 residues. The V end was cut by 3 bases, the J end by 1 base, with 21 bases between. Germline CDR1 and CDR2: LNHDA and SQIVND (reference sequence). In DNA, the CDR3 is TGTGCCAGTAGTATGGTGGTGGCGGCACGGCCGGGAACTAATGAAAAACTGTTTTTT. This sequence encodes CASSMVVAARPGTNEKLFF. Full variable domain (remainder filled in from reference TRBV19 and TRBJ1-4): DGGITQSPKYLFRKEGQNVTLSCEQNLNHDAMYWYRQDPGQGLRLIYYSQIVNDFQKGDIAEGYSVSREKKESFPLTVTSAQKNPTAFYLCASSMVVAARPGTNEKLFFGSGTQLSVL.

The gene calls are TRBV6-1 and TRBJ2-7; D unresolved. Germline CDR1 reads MNHNS; CDR2 reads SASEGT. The V and J ends lost 8 bases and 0 bases respectively, with 17 bases between them. CDR3 length: 15 residues. This CDR3 reads CASSQGPASSYEQYF. In DNA, the CDR3 is TGTGCCAGCTCGCAAGGTCCTGCTAGCTCCTACGAGCAGTACTTC.

This rearrangement joins TRBV30 to TRBJ1-6; D possibly corresponds to TRBD1 (5 bases). V lost 6 bases to trimming and J lost 0 bases, with 12 bases between them. This CDR3 contains 15 residues. Germline CDR1 and CDR2: GTSNPN and SVGIG (reference sequence). The CDR3: CACPRDSSYNSPLHF. The CDR3 DNA sequence: TGTGCCTGCCCCAGGGATAGCTCCTATAATTCACCCCTCCACTTT. Drawing the rest from reference TRBV30 and TRBJ1-6, the complete variable domain is SQTIHQWPATLVQPVGSPLSLECTVEGTSNPNLYWYRQAAGRGLQLLFYSVGIGQISSEVPQNLSASRPQDRQFILSSKKLLLSDSGFYLCACPRDSSYNSPLHFGNGTRLTVT.

The chain recombines TRBV12-3 or TRBV12-4 with TRBJ2-1, with D tentatively TRBD1 (7 bases). The V gene lost 0 bases and the J gene lost 4 bases, with 19 bases spanning the gap. The CDR3 covers 18 residues. The CDR3 protein is CASSLADWEAGGYNEQFF. CDR3 nucleotides: TGTGCCAGCAGTTTAGCCGACTGGGAGGCAGGGGGGTACAATGAGCAGTTCTTC.

The J gene is TRBJ2-2, the V gene TRBV6-1; 10 nucleotides agree with TRBD1. With V trimmed by 8 bases and J by 5 bases, 5 bases remained unmatched. CDR3 length: 14 amino acids. Germline loops: CDR1 MNHNS, CDR2 SASEGT. CDR3 sequence (DNA): TGTGCCAGCCGCCCGGGACAGGGGACCGGGGAGCTGTTTTTT. This encodes CASRPGQGTGELFF.

The V gene is TRBV7-9, the J gene TRBJ1-2; D gene ambiguous. Germline-derived CDR1 and CDR2 are SEHNR and FQNEAQ (reference sequence). CDR3 length: 17 residues. Trimming shortened V by 7 bases and J by 3 bases, and 24 bases separated the two germline ends. The chain's CDR3 is CASTPPSELAGYYGYTF. DNA of the CDR3: TGTGCCAGCACCCCGCCATCTGAATTGGCCGGTTACTATGGCTACACCTTC.

In its sample, this clonotype was seen a few times. The V gene is TRBV6-1, the J gene TRBJ2-7; a weak D match, TRBD1 (5 bases). With 3 bases removed from V and 2 bases from J, the gap between germline ends came to 14 bases. Germline-derived CDR1 and CDR2 are MNHNS and SASEGT. CDR3 length equals 15 residues. The DNA for the CDR3 is TGTGCCAGCAGTGAGATTATTACAGGCCCCTACGAGCAGTACGTC. Its protein is CASSEIITGPYEQYV.

J is TRBJ1-6 and V is TRBV7-9, with a weak D call TRBD1 (5 bases). Germline V gives CDR1 SEHNR, CDR2 FQNEAQ (reference sequence). V dropped 5 bases and J dropped 10 bases, with 15 bases sitting between them. The CDR3 length is 14 residues. The CDR3 DNA reads TGTGCCAGCAGCGCCGGGACCGGCGGATCACCCCTCCACTTT. This encodes CASSAGTGGSPLHF.